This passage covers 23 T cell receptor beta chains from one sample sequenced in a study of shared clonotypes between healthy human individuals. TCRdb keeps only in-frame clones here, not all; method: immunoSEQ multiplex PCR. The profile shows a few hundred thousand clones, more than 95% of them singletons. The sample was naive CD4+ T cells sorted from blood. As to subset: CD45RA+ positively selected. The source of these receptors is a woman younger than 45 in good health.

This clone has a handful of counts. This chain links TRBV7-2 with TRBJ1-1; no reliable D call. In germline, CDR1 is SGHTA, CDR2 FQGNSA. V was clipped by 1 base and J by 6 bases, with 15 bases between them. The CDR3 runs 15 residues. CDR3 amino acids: CASSLVSGTAPEAFF. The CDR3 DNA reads TGTGCCAGCAGCTTAGTGTCCGGCACGGCCCCTGAAGCTTTCTTT.

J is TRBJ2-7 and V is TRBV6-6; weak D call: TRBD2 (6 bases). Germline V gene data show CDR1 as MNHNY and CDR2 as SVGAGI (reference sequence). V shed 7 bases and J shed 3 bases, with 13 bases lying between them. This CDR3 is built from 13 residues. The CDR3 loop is CASTGGNFYEQYF. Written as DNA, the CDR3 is TGTGCCAGCACGGGCGGGAATTTCTACGAGCAGTACTTC.

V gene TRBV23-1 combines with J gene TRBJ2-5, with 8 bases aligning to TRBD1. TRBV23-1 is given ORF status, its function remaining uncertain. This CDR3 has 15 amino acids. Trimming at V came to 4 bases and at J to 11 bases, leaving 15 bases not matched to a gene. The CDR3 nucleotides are TGCGCCAGCAGTCTACCCCCCAGGGGGCGGGATGAGCAGTACTTC. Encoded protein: CASSLPPRGRDEQYF.

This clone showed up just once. The DNA for the CDR3 is TGTGCCAGTAGCCGAAAGACTAGCGGGATCAGCACAGATACGCAGTATTTT. Its translation: CASSRKTSGISTDTQYF. The rearrangement links TRBV19 to TRBJ2-3, with 11 bases identical to TRBD2. With 6 bases clipped from V and 0 bases from J, the junction kept 8 bases outside the gene matches. Germline loops: CDR1 LNHDA, CDR2 SQIVND (reference sequence). This CDR3 comprises 17 residues.

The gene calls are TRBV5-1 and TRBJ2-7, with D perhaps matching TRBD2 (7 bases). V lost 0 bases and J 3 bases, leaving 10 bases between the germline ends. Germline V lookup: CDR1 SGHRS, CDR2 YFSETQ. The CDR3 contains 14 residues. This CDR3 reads CASSLDRDYYEQYF. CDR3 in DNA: TGCGCCAGCAGCTTGGACAGGGACTACTACGAGCAGTACTTC.

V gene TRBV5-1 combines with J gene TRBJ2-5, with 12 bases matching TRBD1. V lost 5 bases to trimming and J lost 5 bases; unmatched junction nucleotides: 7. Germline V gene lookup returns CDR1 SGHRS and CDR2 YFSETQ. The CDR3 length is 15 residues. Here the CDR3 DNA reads TGCGCCAGCAGATTCGGGACAGGGGGCGGTGAGACCCAGTACTTC. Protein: CASRFGTGGGETQYF.

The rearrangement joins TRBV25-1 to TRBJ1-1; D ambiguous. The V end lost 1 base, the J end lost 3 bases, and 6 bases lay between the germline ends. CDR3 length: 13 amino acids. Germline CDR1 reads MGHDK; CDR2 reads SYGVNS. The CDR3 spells CASSELEDTEAFF. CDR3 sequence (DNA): TGTGCCAGCAGTGAATTGGAGGACACTGAAGCTTTCTTT.

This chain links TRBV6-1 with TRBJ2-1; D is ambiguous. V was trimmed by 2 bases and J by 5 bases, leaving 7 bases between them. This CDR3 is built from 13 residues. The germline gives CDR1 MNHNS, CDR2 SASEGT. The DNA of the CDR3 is TGTGCCAGCAGTGAACGAACTCACAATGAGCAGTTCTTC. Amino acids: CASSERTHNEQFF.

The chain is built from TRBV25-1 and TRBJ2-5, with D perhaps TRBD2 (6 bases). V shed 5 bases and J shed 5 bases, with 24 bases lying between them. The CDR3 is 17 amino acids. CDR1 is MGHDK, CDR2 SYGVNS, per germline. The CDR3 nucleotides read TGTGCCAGCAGTTCTCTCAGGGACGGCGGGATGACGGAGACCCAGTACTTC. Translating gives CASSSLRDGGMTETQYF.

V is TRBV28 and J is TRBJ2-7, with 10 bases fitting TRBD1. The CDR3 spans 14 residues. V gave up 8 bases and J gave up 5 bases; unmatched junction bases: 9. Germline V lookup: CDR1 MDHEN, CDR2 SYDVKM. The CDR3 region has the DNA TGTGCCAGCCATACTACCGGGACAGGGGACGAGCAGTACTTC. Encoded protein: CASHTTGTGDEQYF.

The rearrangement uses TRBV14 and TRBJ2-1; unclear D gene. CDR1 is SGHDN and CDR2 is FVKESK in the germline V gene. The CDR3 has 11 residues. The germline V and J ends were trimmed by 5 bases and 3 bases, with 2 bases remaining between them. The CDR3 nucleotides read TGTGCCAGCAGCGGCTACAATGAGCAGTTCTTC. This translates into CASSGYNEQFF.

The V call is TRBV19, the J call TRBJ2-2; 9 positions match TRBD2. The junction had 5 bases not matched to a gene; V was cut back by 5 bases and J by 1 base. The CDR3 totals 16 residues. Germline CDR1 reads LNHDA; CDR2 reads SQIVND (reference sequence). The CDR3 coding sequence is TGTGCCAGTAGTTGGAATAGCGGGAGGAACACCGGGGAGCTGTTTTTT. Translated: CASSWNSGRNTGELFF.

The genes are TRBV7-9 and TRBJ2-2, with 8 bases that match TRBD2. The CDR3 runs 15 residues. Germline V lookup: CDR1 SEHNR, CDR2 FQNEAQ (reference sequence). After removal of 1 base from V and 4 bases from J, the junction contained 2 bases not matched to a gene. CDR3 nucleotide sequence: TGTGCCAGCAGCTTAGGACTAGCGAGCACCGGGGAGCTGTTTTTT. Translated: CASSLGLASTGELFF.

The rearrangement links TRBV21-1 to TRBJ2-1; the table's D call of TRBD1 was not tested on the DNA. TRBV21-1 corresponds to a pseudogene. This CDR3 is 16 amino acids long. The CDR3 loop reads CASSKETGVLENEQFF. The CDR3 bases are TGTGCCAGCAGCAAGGAAACAGGGGTTTTAGAGAATGAGCAGTTCTTC.

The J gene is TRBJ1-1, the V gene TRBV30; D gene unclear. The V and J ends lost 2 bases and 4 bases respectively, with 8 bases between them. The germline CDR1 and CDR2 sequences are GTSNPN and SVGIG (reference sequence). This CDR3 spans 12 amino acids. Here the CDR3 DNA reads TGTGCCTGGAGTTATTGGGTCACTGAAGCTTTCTTT. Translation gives CAWSYWVTEAFF.

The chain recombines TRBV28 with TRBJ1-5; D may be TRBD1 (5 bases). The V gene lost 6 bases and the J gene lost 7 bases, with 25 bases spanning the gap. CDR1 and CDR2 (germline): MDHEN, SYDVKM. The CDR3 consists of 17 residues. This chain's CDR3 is CASSRRDDSLLNQPQHF. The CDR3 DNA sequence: TGTGCCAGCAGCCGGAGAGATGACAGCCTTCTAAACCAGCCCCAGCATTTT.

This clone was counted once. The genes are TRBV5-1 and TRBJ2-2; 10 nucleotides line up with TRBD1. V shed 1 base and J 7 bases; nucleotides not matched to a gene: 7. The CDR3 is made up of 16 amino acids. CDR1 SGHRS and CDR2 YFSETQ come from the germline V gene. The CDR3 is CASSLSGTGAIGELFF. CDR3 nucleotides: TGCGCCAGCAGCTTGTCCGGGACAGGGGCGATCGGGGAGCTGTTTTTT.

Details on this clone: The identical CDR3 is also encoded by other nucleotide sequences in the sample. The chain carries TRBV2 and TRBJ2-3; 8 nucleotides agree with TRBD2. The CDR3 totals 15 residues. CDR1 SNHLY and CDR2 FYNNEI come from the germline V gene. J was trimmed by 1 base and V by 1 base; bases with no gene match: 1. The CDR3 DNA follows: TGTGCCAGCAGTGAAGGAGCGGGGGGCACAGATACGCAGTATTTT. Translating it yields CASSEGAGGTDTQYF.

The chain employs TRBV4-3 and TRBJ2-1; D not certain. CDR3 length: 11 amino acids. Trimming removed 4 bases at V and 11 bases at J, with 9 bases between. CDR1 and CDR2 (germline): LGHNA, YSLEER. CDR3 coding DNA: TGCGCCAGCAGCCGGGCCGGACAGCAGTTCTTC. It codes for CASSRAGQQFF.

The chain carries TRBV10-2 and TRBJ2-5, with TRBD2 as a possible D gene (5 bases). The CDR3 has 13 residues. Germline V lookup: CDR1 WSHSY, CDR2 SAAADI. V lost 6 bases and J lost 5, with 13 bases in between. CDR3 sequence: CASRGSRGETQYF. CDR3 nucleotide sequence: TGCGCCAGCAGAGGATCCCGGGGTGAGACCCAGTACTTC.

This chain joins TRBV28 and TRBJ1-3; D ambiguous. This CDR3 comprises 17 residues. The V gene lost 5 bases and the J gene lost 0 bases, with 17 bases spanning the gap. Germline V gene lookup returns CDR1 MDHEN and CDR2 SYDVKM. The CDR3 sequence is CASSPYRGLSSGNTIYF. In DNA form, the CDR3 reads TGTGCCAGCAGTCCGTATCGGGGTCTGAGCTCTGGAAACACCATATATTTT. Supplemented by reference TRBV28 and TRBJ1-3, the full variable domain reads DVKVTQSSRYLVKRTGEKVFLECVQDMDHENMFWYRQDPGLGLRLIYFSYDVKMKEKGDIPEGYSVSREKKERFSLILESASTNQTSMYLCASSPYRGLSSGNTIYFGEGSWLTVV.

CDR3 in amino acids: CASSVDPGQGWNTIYF. For the CDR3, the DNA is TGTGCCAGCAGCGTAGATCCGGGACAGGGCTGGAACACCATATATTTT. This chain uses TRBV9 with TRBJ1-3, with 9 bases matching TRBD1. The V gene's germline CDR1 is SGDLS and CDR2 YYNGEE. J gave up 7 bases and V 0 bases, and 8 bases lay outside the gene matches. The length of the CDR3 is 16 residues.

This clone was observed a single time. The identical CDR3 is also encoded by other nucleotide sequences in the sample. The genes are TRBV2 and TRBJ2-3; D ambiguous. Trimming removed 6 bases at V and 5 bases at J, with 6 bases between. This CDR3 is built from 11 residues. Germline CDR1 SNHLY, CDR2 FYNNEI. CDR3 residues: CASSVGDTQYF. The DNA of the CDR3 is TGTGCCAGCAGCGTGGGAGATACGCAGTATTTT.